This T cell receptor (beta chain) was profiled in a study of technical replicates of blood from several donors. Produced via immunoSEQ multiplex PCR; TCRdb's table is partial and in-frame only. The sample holds about 100,000 clones, nearly 97% seen once. V was clipped by 4 bases and J by 4 bases, with 14 bases between them. The CDR3 totals 15 residues. Germline CDR1 SGHAT, CDR2 FQNNGV. J is TRBJ1-5 and V is TRBV11-2, with no clear D. The sample comprised T cells isolated from PBMCs. The receptor was derived from a human donor in good health. Here the CDR3 reads CASSSHGGANQPQHF. The CDR3 DNA is TGTGCCAGCAGCTCTCACGGCGGAGCGAATCAGCCCCAGCATTTT.